One sample yielded the 30 T cell receptor beta chains listed below, sequenced in a study of blood T cells in healthy people across ages. A second 7 to 11 cycle PCR used barcoded and J-beta primers. TCRdb re-called the 5' RACE reads with MiXCR, one entry per CDR3 protein. Of over 1,500,000 distinct CDR3 sequences detected, about 39% appear once; the ten largest clones hold 23%. The sample comprised blood. The receptors shown here come from a human donor in good health.

The V gene is TRBV4-3, the J gene TRBJ2-3, with D tentatively TRBD1 or TRBD2 (5 bases each). The CDR3 is 17 amino acids. V was trimmed by 0 bases and J by 5 bases, leaving 18 bases between them. Germline values: CDR1 LGHNA, CDR2 YSLEER. CDR3 residues: CASSQDSGRGGLDTQYF. CDR3 sequence (DNA): TGCGCCAGCAGCCAAGATTCGGGGCGTGGGGGTTTAGATACGCAGTATTTT.

The chain links TRBV7-2 to TRBJ1-6, with D perhaps matching TRBD1 (6 bases). This CDR3 has 14 residues. Trimming stripped 5 bases from V and 11 bases from J, with 16 bases between. Looked up from germline, CDR1 is SGHTA and CDR2 is FQGNSA. The DNA of the CDR3 is TGTGCCAGCAGCGCAACAGGGAGTCCGACACCCCTCCACTTT. Translated, it gives CASSATGSPTPLHF.

V and J are TRBV11-3 and TRBJ2-3; D might be TRBD2 (6 bases). V was trimmed by 5 bases and J by 3 bases, leaving 18 bases between them. The germline CDR1 and CDR2 sequences are SGHNT and YENEEA. The CDR3 runs 16 residues. CDR3 protein: CASSLGGYGGTDTQYF. The CDR3 region has the DNA TGTGCCAGCAGCCTCGGCGGCTATGGGGGGACAGATACGCAGTATTTT.

The chain employs TRBV29-1 and TRBJ2-3; TRBD2 matches at 9 bases. Germline values: CDR1 SQVTM, CDR2 ANQGSEA. The V segment lost 5 bases and the J segment 3 bases; nucleotides outside the gene matches: 3. The CDR3 totals 13 residues. This CDR3 is CSVPGLATDTQYF. CDR3 DNA: TGCAGCGTTCCGGGACTAGCAACAGATACGCAGTATTTT.

The chain employs TRBV6-5 and TRBJ2-5, with D possibly being TRBD2 (5 bases). The CDR3 is 15 residues long. The V and J ends lost 2 bases and 3 bases respectively, with 13 bases between them. The germline V gene has CDR1 MNHEY and CDR2 SVGAGI. CDR3 nucleotide sequence: TGTGCCAGCAGTTACAAACAGAAACTAGAAGAGACCCAGTACTTC. Its translation is CASSYKQKLEETQYF.

The V gene is TRBV7-2, the J gene TRBJ2-5; possible D gene TRBD2, 7 bases. Judging by the DNA end, TRBJ2-7 fits better; the J call may be wrong. From germline, CDR1 is SGHTA and CDR2 FQGNSA. The CDR3 is made up of 16 amino acids. This CDR3 reads CASSSRGGQGVYEQYF. The CDR3 DNA reads TGTGCCAGCAGCTCGAGGGGGGGGCAGGGTGTTTACGAGCAGTACTTC.

This clonotype was found a few times. The rearrangement joins TRBV12-3 or TRBV12-4 to TRBJ2-5, with D possibly called TRBD1 or TRBD2 (5 bases each). The end of the DNA aligns better with TRBJ2-7, so the J call may be wrong. CDR3 length: 15 residues. The CDR3: CASSPTGTIGYEQYF. In DNA, the CDR3 is TGTGCCAGCAGTCCCACCGGGACCATAGGCTACGAGCAGTACTTC.

The V call is TRBV5-5, the J call TRBJ1-1; no clear D gene. The V end was cut by 2 bases, the J end by 1 base, with 12 bases between. CDR3 length: 15 amino acids. Germline CDR1 SGHKS, CDR2 YYEKEE (reference sequence). The CDR3 is CASSFRFEPNTEAFF. CDR3 DNA: TGTGCCAGCAGCTTTAGGTTTGAACCGAACACTGAAGCTTTCTTT.

The rearrangement links TRBV6-1 to TRBJ2-7, with D perhaps assigned TRBD1 or TRBD2 (5 bases each). The CDR3 extends over 14 amino acids. CDR1 MNHNS and CDR2 SASEGT come from the germline V gene. With 0 bases removed from V and 12 bases from J, the gap between germline ends came to 18 bases. The CDR3: CASSEAAGTPPRYF. CDR3 sequence (DNA): TGTGCCAGCAGTGAAGCGGCCGGGACGCCACCCCGGTACTTC.

The sample holds a few counts of this clonotype. The rearrangement links TRBV20-1 to TRBJ2-7, with 9 bases aligning to TRBD2. Germline assignment: CDR1 DFQATT and CDR2 SNEGSKA (reference sequence). This CDR3 region has 16 residues. The J segment lost 4 bases and the V segment lost 0 bases, leaving 10 bases of the junction unmatched. The CDR3 nucleotides read TGCAGTGCTAGAGATTTTATCAGCGGGGGGCCATACGAGCAGTACTTC. As protein: CSARDFISGGPYEQYF.

The chain has TRBV6-1 and TRBJ1-2; D gene uncertain. Germline V CDR1 and CDR2: MNHNS, SASEGT. V lost 5 bases, J lost 4 bases, and 5 bases lay in between. The length of the CDR3 is 11 residues. The CDR3 nucleotides are TGTGCCAGCAGTCACAGCTATGGCTACACCTTC. It translates to CASSHSYGYTF.

This clonotype showed up just a few times. V gene TRBV12-3 or TRBV12-4 combines with J gene TRBJ1-2; possibly TRBD1 for D (6 bases). The CDR3 runs 15 residues. The ends were cut back, 3 bases at V and 2 bases at J, with 13 bases in the middle. CDR3 DNA sequence: TGTGCCAGCAGTTTCGCAGGGGCTTCCAACTATGGCTACACCTTC. Residues: CASSFAGASNYGYTF.

This clonotype was seen more than once but under ten times. The chain joins TRBV5-1 to TRBJ2-1; no firm D call. Germline CDR1 and CDR2: SGHRS and YFSETQ. The CDR3 runs 16 residues. Trimming pared 2 bases from V and 6 bases from J, leaving 18 bases between. The CDR3 nucleotides read TGCGCCAGCAGCTTCCTATTAGGTAAAGGTCCCAATGAGCAGTTCTTC. Protein product: CASSFLLGKGPNEQFF.

This clonotype was seen a few times. This rearrangement joins TRBV7-8 to TRBJ1-2, with 8 positions matching TRBD1. This CDR3 is 15 amino acids long. Germline CDR1 reads SGHVS; CDR2 reads FQNEAQ. With V trimmed by 0 bases and J by 9 bases, 9 bases remained unmatched. CDR3 loop: CASSLAPGQVFRYTF. The DNA of the CDR3 is TGTGCCAGCAGCTTAGCACCGGGACAGGTCTTCCGCTACACCTTC.

J is TRBJ2-5 and V is TRBV4-2; tentative D call: TRBD2 (6 bases). V was shortened by 0 bases and J by 1 base, with 18 bases between the two germline ends. Looked up from germline, CDR1 is LGHNA and CDR2 is YNFKEQ. The CDR3 has 18 amino acids. The CDR3 DNA is TGTGCCAGCAGCCAAGATTTAAGTATGTGGGACTTCCAAGAGACCCAGTACTTC. This translates into CASSQDLSMWDFQETQYF.

The V gene is TRBV6-6, the J gene TRBJ1-2; 7 bases agree with TRBD1. The ends lost 4 bases at V and 4 bases at J; junction bases unmatched: 9. CDR3 length: 15 residues. The germline gives CDR1 MNHNY, CDR2 SVGAGI (reference sequence). CDR3 amino acids: CASSSIDRVLYGYTF. CDR3 bases: TGTGCCAGCAGTTCCATCGACAGGGTTCTCTATGGCTACACCTTC.

The chain couples TRBV6-6 to TRBJ2-1, with a possible D match to TRBD2 (5 bases). The J call could be wrong; TRBJ2-7 is a better fit for the DNA end. The CDR3 length is 13 residues. Per the germline V gene, CDR1 is MNHNY and CDR2 is SVGAGI (reference sequence). CDR3 sequence: CASSSFSSGGQYF. The CDR3 DNA follows: TGTGCCAGCAGTTCCTTCTCGTCCGGAGGGCAGTACTTC.

The gene calls are TRBV28 and TRBJ1-5; maybe TRBD1 (5 bases). V was pared by 6 bases and J by 4 bases, with 10 bases between. Germline V gene lookup returns CDR1 MDHEN and CDR2 SYDVKM. The CDR3 loop spans 13 amino acids. CDR3 in amino acids: CASRTDLNQPQHF. CDR3 bases: TGTGCCAGCAGGACAGATCTTAATCAGCCCCAGCATTTT.

Here the CDR3 DNA reads TGCGCCAGCAGGCTAGACCCGAACACCGGGGAGCTGTTTTTT. Its protein is CASRLDPNTGELFF. J is TRBJ2-2 and V is TRBV5-1, with D unclear. V lost 5 bases to trimming and J lost 0 bases, with 8 bases between them. Looked up from germline, CDR1 is SGHRS and CDR2 is YFSETQ. This CDR3 contains 14 residues.

This sequence joins TRBV10-3 and TRBJ2-7; D is undetermined. V was trimmed by 7 bases and J by 3 bases, leaving 7 bases between them. Germline-derived CDR1 and CDR2 are ENHRY and SYGVKD. The CDR3 is 11 residues long. As DNA, the CDR3 is TGTGCCATCATAAGAGACTACGAGCAGTACTTC. Translation gives CAIIRDYEQYF.

V usage is TRBV5-6 and J usage is TRBJ1-2, with TRBD1 identical over 8 bases. Germline loops: CDR1 SGHDT, CDR2 YYEEEE. V was pared by 2 bases and J by 4 bases, with 7 bases of the junction left unmatched. CDR3 size: 15 residues. The CDR3 DNA reads as TGTGCCAGCAGCTTCTCGGGACAGGCTACCTATGGCTACACCTTC. It specifies CASSFSGQATYGYTF.

The chain employs TRBV7-2 and TRBJ1-6; no definite D call. Looked up from germline, CDR1 is SGHTA and CDR2 is FQGNSA. The CDR3 consists of 12 residues. V was cut by 5 bases and J by 8 bases, with 7 bases left in between. CDR3 in amino acids: CASSPTDSPLHF. The CDR3 DNA reads TGTGCCAGCAGCCCCACCGATTCACCCCTCCACTTT. Complete variable domain (other parts from reference TRBV7-2 and TRBJ1-6): GAGVSQSPSNKVTEKGKDVELRCDPISGHTALYWYRQSLGQGLEFLIYFQGNSAPDKSGLPSDRFSAERTGGSVSTLTIQRTQQEDSAVYLCASSPTDSPLHFGNGTRLTVT.

This clonotype was seen only a few times. The chain uses TRBV20-1 and TRBJ2-5; 8 bases are a match to TRBD2. The CDR3 length is 15 residues. CDR1 is DFQATT, CDR2 SNEGSKA, per germline (reference sequence). The junction had 5 bases not matched to a gene; V was cut back by 1 base and J by 1 base. CDR3 amino acids: CSARGKRGFQETQYF. In nucleotides, the CDR3 is TGCAGTGCTAGAGGAAAGCGGGGGTTCCAAGAGACCCAGTACTTC.

This clonotype was seen a handful of times. This rearrangement joins TRBV4-3 to TRBJ2-3; D not resolved. V was trimmed by 0 bases and J by 1 base, leaving 14 bases between them. The CDR3 spans 17 residues. CDR1 and CDR2 from the germline V gene are LGHNA and YSLEER. The CDR3 nucleotides read TGCGCCAGCAGCCAAGAGATCAGAAGAAGCGGCACAGATACGCAGTATTTT. Its translation is CASSQEIRRSGTDTQYF.

This clonotype was picked up a small number of times. The chain is built from TRBV6-1 and TRBJ1-4; D uncertain. Trimming stripped 10 bases from V and 1 base from J, with 19 bases between. The CDR3 spans 16 residues. Germline V gene sequence: CDR1 MNHNS, CDR2 SASEGT. The CDR3, as DNA: TGTGCCACCGCAAACGGGCTGACGCGAACTAATGAAAAACTGTTTTTT. Its translation is CATANGLTRTNEKLFF.

Ten or more counts support this clonotype. The genes are TRBV5-5 and TRBJ1-2, with 12 bases fitting TRBD1. This CDR3 is built from 15 residues. With V trimmed by 5 bases and J by 2 bases, 4 bases remained unmatched. Germline loops: CDR1 SGHKS, CDR2 YYEKEE (reference sequence). The CDR3 sequence is CASSRDRGLNYGYTF. CDR3 coding DNA: TGTGCCAGCAGTAGGGACAGGGGGCTAAACTATGGCTACACCTTC.

This chain joins TRBV4-2 and TRBJ2-1; D is undetermined. The CDR3 has 17 amino acids. CDR1 LGHNA and CDR2 YNFKEQ come from the germline V gene. V was clipped by 7 bases and J by 0 bases, with 19 bases between them. This chain's CDR3 is CASTKLAVPSSYNEQFF. As DNA, the CDR3 is TGTGCCAGCACCAAATTGGCGGTTCCCAGCTCCTACAATGAGCAGTTCTTC.

The CDR3 loop reads CASSLEGEKFF. DNA for the CDR3: TGTGCCAGCAGTTTGGAGGGGGAAAAGTTCTTC. V is TRBV12-3 or TRBV12-4 and J is TRBJ2-1; D is possibly TRBD1 or TRBD2 (6 bases each). The CDR3 contains 11 residues. Trimming removed 3 bases from V and 14 bases from J, with 11 bases in between.

In regard to this clonotype: A read error may explain this, as a much larger clone is one base away. Lacking the conserved final phenylalanine or tryptophan, this CDR3 likely reflects a read error. DNA of the CDR3: TGTGCCAGCAGCTTATACAGAACATACAATGAGCAGTTCGTC. Its translation is CASSLYRTYNEQFV. The J gene is TRBJ2-1, the V gene TRBV7-2; D ambiguous. Looked up from germline, CDR1 is SGHTA and CDR2 is FQGNSA. V gave up 2 bases and J gave up 4 bases, with 9 bases separating them. This CDR3 has 14 residues.

The rearrangement uses TRBV6-1 and TRBJ1-5, with 10 bases aligning to TRBD1. Losses at the gene ends were 10 bases for V and 0 bases for J; bases not matched to a gene: 12. CDR1 and CDR2 (germline): MNHNS, SASEGT. This CDR3 is built from 17 residues. In DNA form, the CDR3 reads TGTGCCACAGACGGGACAGGGGCTGATTATAGCAATCAGCCCCAGCATTTT. Translating it yields CATDGTGADYSNQPQHF.